Listed below are T cell receptor beta chains from one sample, sequenced in a study of T cells in Graves' hyperthyroidism and ophthalmopathy. MiXCR, applied by TCRdb to the multiplex PCR reads, yields one record per CDR3 protein. Of more than 500,000 distinct CDR3 sequences in the sample, more than 15% were seen once. The sequencing sample was made of blood. These receptors were collected from a woman aged 30 to 39 with Graves' ophthalmopathy. Each CDR3 is given with its conserved first and last residue. D genes are given only for firm matches. Not every row has a clone size; where given, it reads once, few, many or a size class.

>15|TRBV10-2|.|.|TRBJ2-5
CASPGAPLMWETQYF
TGCGCCAGTCCTGGGGCTCCTCTGATGTGGGAGACCCAGTACTTC
>15|TRBV15|.|TRBD1|TRBJ2-2
CATSRAGGITGELFF
TGTGCCACCAGCAGAGCAGGGGGTATCACCGGGGAGCTGTTTTTT
>14|TRBV6-5|.|.|TRBJ1-4
CASSYWGENEKLFF
TGTGCCAGCAGTTACTGGGGGGAGAATGAAAAACTGTTTTTT
>14|TRBV18|many|.|TRBJ2-1
CASSRQYPYNEQFF
TGTGCCAGCTCACGACAGTACCCCTACAATGAGCAGTTCTTC
>14|TRBV12-3/TRBV12-4|few|.|TRBJ1-5
CASRTTGSNQPQHF
TGTGCCAGCAGAACGACAGGTAGCAATCAGCCCCAGCATTTT
>13|TRBV6-2/TRBV6-3|many|.|TRBJ2-1
CASSYPLGDEQFF
TGTGCCAGCAGTTACCCTTTGGGAGATGAGCAGTTCTTC
>15|TRBV18|few|TRBD1|TRBJ1-2
CASSPGAGGFYGYTF
TGTGCCAGCTCACCAGGGGCAGGGGGCTTCTATGGCTACACCTTC
>16|TRBV7-8|.|TRBD1|TRBJ2-1
CASSLGGTGVDNEQFF
TGTGCCAGCAGCTTAGGTGGGACAGGGGTGGACAATGAGCAGTTCTTC
>16|TRBV20-1|.|.|TRBJ2-1
CSARDWTSSSYNEQFF
TGCAGTGCTAGAGATTGGACTTCTAGCTCCTACAATGAGCAGTTCTTC
>15|TRBV12-3/TRBV12-4|many|.|TRBJ1-5
CASSLMQGPNQPQHF
TGTGCCAGCAGTTTAATGCAGGGACCCAATCAGCCCCAGCATTTT
>15|TRBV11-2|many|.|TRBJ2-7
CASSLPVSGAYEQYF
TGTGCCAGCAGCTTACCAGTGAGCGGTGCTTACGAGCAGTACTTC
>13|TRBV28|many|.|TRBJ1-2
CASTPAADYGYTF
TGTGCCAGCACCCCAGCGGCAGACTATGGCTACACCTTC
>14|TRBV10-3|many|.|TRBJ2-7
CAISEPIGVPEQYF
TGTGCCATCAGTGAGCCCATCGGGGTCCCCGAGCAGTACTTC
>12|TRBV6-2/TRBV6-3|.|.|TRBJ2-1
CASSPTGSEQFF
TGTGCCAGCAGTCCCACTGGGAGTGAGCAGTTCTTC
>16|TRBV25-1|many|TRBD1|TRBJ2-3
CASSQVGTGETDTQYF
TGTGCCAGCAGTCAAGTCGGGACAGGGGAAACAGATACGCAGTATTTT
>13|TRBV10-3|.|.|TRBJ1-4
CAIRGDQNEKLFF
TGTGCCATCAGGGGGGACCAAAATGAAAAACTGTTTTTT
>13|TRBV13|many|TRBD1|TRBJ2-7
CASSFRGLDEQYF
TGTGCCAGCAGCTTTAGGGGGCTGGACGAGCAGTACTTC
>15|TRBV6-5|few|.|TRBJ2-2
CASSYEFPRTGELFF
TGTGCCAGCAGTTACGAGTTCCCGAGGACCGGGGAGCTGTTTTTT
>15|TRBV7-2|many|TRBD1|TRBJ2-5
CASSLTPQGAETQYF
TGTGCCAGCAGCTTAACTCCTCAGGGGGCTGAGACCCAGTACTTC
>13|TRBV12-3/TRBV12-4|few|.|TRBJ2-7
CASSTSSTYEQYF
TGTGCCAGCAGTACTAGCAGTACCTACGAGCAGTACTTC
>14|TRBV28|many|.|TRBJ1-3
CASNLGQPGNTIYF
TGTGCCAGCAATTTGGGACAACCTGGAAACACCATATATTTT
>13|TRBV20-1|many|TRBD1|TRBJ1-1
CSAIATGRAEAFF
TGCAGTGCGATAGCGACAGGGAGGGCTGAAGCTTTCTTT
>19|TRBV11-2|.|TRBD1|TRBJ2-4
CASSLRGTGAFLAKNIQYF
TGTGCCAGCAGCTTACGCGGGACAGGGGCCTTCCTAGCCAAAAACATTCAGTACTTC